This T cell receptor beta chain was captured in a study of siplizumab effects on memory and regulatory T cells. Per the germline V gene, CDR1 is LNHDA and CDR2 is SQIVND (reference sequence). V was pared by 3 bases and J by 9 bases, with 12 bases between. This CDR3 is 13 amino acids long. Broader study findings: Only a minor fraction of alloreactive clones mapped to unstimulated subsets. Apparently key alloresponse contributors, naive T cells also seemed more diverse than memory cells. Confirmatory evidence of suppressive function in proliferating siplizumab-culture Tregs was not obtained.

In the case of this clone: The antigen remains undetermined.

Across three donor pairs, the naive, memory, effector memory and TEMRA subsets were sequenced without stimulation. The repertoire was sequenced with immunoSEQ multiplex PCR; TCRdb's copy has only in-frame clones and lacks some. The sample yields thousands of clones, roughly two thirds seen once. The sequence derives from a human donor in good health. This chain uses TRBV19 with TRBJ2-1; tentatively, D is TRBD1 (6 bases). Sequencing used effector memory CD8+ T cells sorted from blood. Documented subset: unstimulated CD8+ effector memory T cells. In nucleotides, the CDR3 is TGTGCCAGTAGTATTCCGGGACACCTTGAGCAGTTCTTC. This translates into CASSIPGHLEQFF.